These 22 T cell receptor beta chains originate from one sample sequenced in a study of T cell responses to AZD1222 COVID-19 vaccine. Produced via immunoSEQ multiplex PCR; TCRdb's table is partial and in-frame only. Of tens of thousands of clones listed, about 91% were seen once; the top ten hold 20%. Specimen: peripheral blood, collected on day 0 of AZD1222 vaccination. These receptors were taken from an adult in good health.

This sequence joins TRBV30 and TRBJ1-2, with 7 bases lining up with TRBD1. The CDR3 runs to 12 residues. In germline, CDR1 is GTSNPN, CDR2 SVGIG (reference sequence). Trimming at V came to 4 bases and at J to 2 bases, leaving 1 base not matched to a gene. CDR3 sequence: CAWTGGNYGYTF. CDR3 in DNA: TGTGCCTGGACAGGGGGGAACTATGGCTACACCTTC.

This clone was detected once. The chain has TRBV7-9 and TRBJ2-3, with 7 bases matching TRBD2. The CDR3 sequence is 15 residues long. Trimming at V came to 5 bases and at J to 2 bases, leaving 7 bases not matched to a gene. CDR1 SEHNR and CDR2 FQNEAQ come from the germline V gene (reference sequence). Here the CDR3 DNA reads TGTGCCAGCAGCCGGGGAGGGCCGGACACAGATACGCAGTATTTT. This translates into CASSRGGPDTDTQYF.

The chain is built from TRBV4-2 and TRBJ2-3, with TRBD2 matching 9 bases. The CDR3 runs 20 residues. The J segment lost 3 bases and the V segment lost 1 base, leaving 17 bases of the junction unmatched. The germline gives CDR1 LGHNA, CDR2 YNFKEQ. The CDR3 DNA reads as TGTGCCAGCAGCCAAGTGGGGGCTAGCGGGGACTTAAGAACAACAGATACGCAGTATTTT. Translated: CASSQVGASGDLRTTDTQYF.

The rearrangement joins TRBV5-1 to TRBJ2-2; perhaps TRBD1 as D (5 bases). Trimming stripped 6 bases from V and 2 bases from J, with 8 bases between. Germline V gene data show CDR1 as SGHRS and CDR2 as YFSETQ. This CDR3 contains 13 residues. The CDR3 loop reads CASTTANTGELFF. The CDR3 nucleotides are TGCGCCAGCACGACAGCCAACACCGGGGAGCTGTTTTTT.

This clone turned up a few times. This sequence joins TRBV19 and TRBJ2-3, with 13 bases matching TRBD2. This CDR3 has 15 residues. V was pared by 4 bases and J by 3 bases, with 1 base of the junction left unmatched. Germline V CDR1 and CDR2: LNHDA, SQIVND (reference sequence). The CDR3 is CASSTGLAGTDTQYF. The CDR3 bases are TGTGCCAGTAGTACGGGACTAGCGGGGACAGATACGCAGTATTTT. Drawing the rest from reference TRBV19 and TRBJ2-3, the complete variable domain is DGGITQSPKYLFRKEGQNVTLSCEQNLNHDAMYWYRQDPGQGLRLIYYSQIVNDFQKGDIAEGYSVSREKKESFPLTVTSAQKNPTAFYLCASSTGLAGTDTQYFGPGTRLTVL.

This rearrangement joins TRBV27 to TRBJ1-6, with D perhaps TRBD1 (5 bases). The CDR3 is made up of 13 amino acids. Trimming cost V 7 bases and J 7 bases, with 11 bases left between them. CDR1 is MNHEY and CDR2 is SMNVEV in the germline V gene (reference sequence). In nucleotides, the CDR3 is TGTGCCAGCACCGGGACGGAGAATTCACCCCTCCACTTT. This translates into CASTGTENSPLHF.

This chain joins TRBV10-3 and TRBJ1-4; TRBD1 matches 7 bases. The CDR3 loop spans 17 amino acids. V was pared by 0 bases and J by 0 bases, with 4 bases of the junction left unmatched. Germline loops: CDR1 ENHRY, CDR2 SYGVKD. The CDR3 sequence is CAISESRQGTTNEKLFF. Here the CDR3 DNA reads TGTGCCATCAGTGAGTCCAGACAGGGAACAACTAATGAAAAACTGTTTTTT.

The chain carries TRBV6-5 and TRBJ1-2, with TRBD1 matching 8 bases. Germline CDR1 MNHEY, CDR2 SVGAGI. The CDR3 is 15 residues long. V lost 6 bases to trimming and J lost 4 bases; unmatched junction nucleotides: 10. CDR3 sequence reads: CASRTGQGTTYGYTF. CDR3 DNA: TGTGCCAGCAGGACCGGACAGGGAACTACCTATGGCTACACCTTC.

In DNA form, the CDR3 reads TGTGCCAGCAGCCCGGACTATCAAACCCAGTACTTC. This gives the protein CASSPDYQTQYF. The V gene is TRBV9, the J gene TRBJ2-5; possibly TRBD2 for D (6 bases). This CDR3 is built from 12 residues. The ends were cut back, 4 bases at V and 8 bases at J, with 12 bases in the middle. CDR1 and CDR2 from the germline V gene are SGDLS and YYNGEE.

This clone was seen just once. The chain has TRBV25-1 and TRBJ2-1, with 8 bases matching TRBD1. V lost 7 bases, J lost 5 bases, and 7 bases stayed unmatched. The germline V gene has CDR1 MGHDK and CDR2 SYGVNS. The CDR3 is 14 amino acids. The CDR3 DNA reads TGTGCCAGCACCCCAGGGGGCGCGCACAATGAGCAGTTCTTC. This translates into CASTPGGAHNEQFF.

This clone has only one observation. The chain employs TRBV7-3 and TRBJ2-3; 12 bases agree with TRBD2. Trimming cost V 4 bases and J 5 bases; bases outside gene matches: 13. The V gene's germline CDR1 is SGHTA and CDR2 FQGTGA. The CDR3 is made up of 18 amino acids. This chain's CDR3 is CASSSKPRLAGGEDTQYF. As DNA, the CDR3 is TGTGCCAGCAGCTCTAAACCCCGGCTAGCGGGAGGGGAAGATACGCAGTATTTT.

V is TRBV30 and J is TRBJ1-5; TRBD1 matches 10 bases. The J segment lost 7 bases and the V segment lost 4 bases, leaving 10 bases of the junction unmatched. Germline CDR1 and CDR2: GTSNPN and SVGIG (reference sequence). CDR3 size: 15 residues. DNA for the CDR3: TGTGCCTGGACCCCCCGGACAGGGGGAGACCAGCCCCAGCATTTT. Encoded protein: CAWTPRTGGDQPQHF.

This clone has just one count. The V gene is TRBV4-1, the J gene TRBJ1-5; unclear D gene. CDR3 size: 16 residues. V was shortened by 0 bases and J by 0 bases, with 9 bases between the two germline ends. Germline-derived CDR1 and CDR2 are MGHRA and YSYEKL. The CDR3 nucleotides read TGCGCCAGCAGCCAAGACCCGGGCTATAGCAATCAGCCCCAGCATTTT. Translated, it gives CASSQDPGYSNQPQHF.

The J gene is TRBJ2-1, the V gene TRBV10-3; 8 nucleotides match TRBD1. V shed 4 bases and J 4 bases; nucleotides not matched to a gene: 9. The germline V gene encodes CDR1 ENHRY and CDR2 SYGVKD. The length of the CDR3 is 16 residues. CDR3: CAISGTGTGTYNEQFF. The CDR3 DNA reads TGTGCCATCAGTGGGACCGGGACAGGAACTTACAATGAGCAGTTCTTC.

The CDR3 region is CASSLGGRNEQFF. For the CDR3, the DNA is TGTGCCAGCAGCTTAGGGGGTAGGAATGAGCAGTTCTTC. The V call is TRBV11-3, the J call TRBJ2-1; D gene uncertain. Trimming left V 1 base short and J 7 bases short, with 8 bases between. The CDR3 contains 13 residues. The germline CDR1 and CDR2 sequences are SGHNT and YENEEA.

The chain couples TRBV4-1 to TRBJ2-7; 9 positions match TRBD2. Germline assignment: CDR1 MGHRA and CDR2 YSYEKL. Unmatched junction bases numbered 6, after V lost 1 base and J lost 5 bases. This CDR3 contains 15 residues. CDR3 residues: CASSQAGTSIHEQYF. The CDR3 DNA sequence: TGCGCCAGCAGCCAAGCCGGGACTAGCATCCACGAGCAGTACTTC.

The rearrangement links TRBV11-3 to TRBJ2-2, with 10 bases that match TRBD2. The CDR3 has 14 amino acids. CDR1 is SGHNT, CDR2 YENEEA, per germline. The V and J ends lost 7 bases and 7 bases, in that order; junction bases with no gene match: 6. The CDR3 is CASKSGGADGELFF. The CDR3 nucleotides read TGTGCCAGCAAAAGCGGGGGGGCCGACGGGGAGCTGTTTTTT.

The chain links TRBV27 to TRBJ2-2; 12 bases line up with TRBD2. Germline V lookup: CDR1 MNHEY, CDR2 SMNVEV (reference sequence). There are 16 residues in the CDR3. J was trimmed by 7 bases and V by 3 bases; bases with no gene match: 6. In nucleotides, the CDR3 is TGTGCCAGCAGTTTGTCGACTAGCGGGGGTCGCGGGGAGCTGTTTTTT. Its protein is CASSLSTSGGRGELFF.

This chain connects TRBV5-1 to TRBJ2-7; D gene ambiguous. V was clipped by 4 bases and J by 2 bases, with 13 bases between them. The CDR3 is made up of 14 amino acids. CDR1 is SGHRS and CDR2 is YFSETQ in the germline V gene. This CDR3 reads CASSVAVEPYEQYF. DNA of the CDR3: TGCGCCAGCAGCGTCGCTGTAGAACCCTACGAGCAGTACTTC. Filled out from reference TRBV5-1 and TRBJ2-7, the complete variable domain reads KAGVTQTPRYLIKTRGQQVTLSCSPISGHRSVSWYQQTPGQGLQFLFEYFSETQRNKGNFPGRFSGRQFSNSRSEMNVSTLELGDSALYLCASSVAVEPYEQYFGPGTRLTVT.

This clone was detected once. V usage is TRBV4-2 and J usage is TRBJ1-1; D call uncertain. The V and J ends lost 4 bases and 1 base respectively, with 13 bases between them. The length of the CDR3 is 15 residues. Per germline, CDR1 LGHNA and CDR2 YNFKEQ. The CDR3 nucleotides read TGTGCCAGCAGCCCGTCCCCAGGCGCGAACACTGAAGCTTTCTTT. Protein sequence: CASSPSPGANTEAFF.

This clone was observed a single time. The genes are TRBV9 and TRBJ2-3; D is undetermined. CDR1 and CDR2 (germline): SGDLS, YYNGEE. The germline V and J ends were trimmed by 0 bases and 2 bases, with 16 bases remaining between them. The CDR3 is 17 residues long. CDR3 region: CASSVARSPLTTDTQYF. The CDR3 DNA sequence: TGTGCCAGCAGCGTAGCCCGCTCCCCACTCACCACAGATACGCAGTATTTT.

The gene calls are TRBV5-4 and TRBJ2-5; TRBD1 agrees at 7 bases. CDR3 length: 14 residues. Per germline, CDR1 SGHNT and CDR2 YYREEE (reference sequence). Trimming at V came to 3 bases and at J to 3 bases, leaving 5 bases not matched to a gene. In DNA form, the CDR3 reads TGTGCCAGCAGCTCGGGACAGAGAGAAGAGACCCAGTACTTC. The encoded protein is CASSSGQREETQYF.